These 20 T cell receptor beta chains originate from one sample sequenced in a study of chemoradiotherapy in HPV16-positive cancers. Sequenced by immunoSEQ multiplex PCR; TCRdb stores in-frame clones only, minus some. This table has about 35,000 clones, 86% appearing once. This specimen consisted of blood, obtained from a patient who underwent chemoradiotherapy. These receptors came from a human donor with HPV-associated anogenital cancer.

A few counts support this clone. This chain connects TRBV19 to TRBJ2-3, with D uncertain. Trimming removed 10 bases at V and 2 bases at J, with 16 bases between. Germline V lookup: CDR1 LNHDA, CDR2 SQIVND (reference sequence). The length of the CDR3 is 14 residues. CDR3 amino acids: CATTNFDLTDTQYF. The CDR3 bases are TGTGCCACCACTAACTTTGACCTCACAGATACGCAGTATTTT. Based on the CDR3 plus reference TRBV19 and TRBJ2-3, the full variable domain is DGGITQSPKYLFRKEGQNVTLSCEQNLNHDAMYWYRQDPGQGLRLIYYSQIVNDFQKGDIAEGYSVSREKKESFPLTVTSAQKNPTAFYLCATTNFDLTDTQYFGPGTRLTVL.

The chain recombines TRBV11-2 with TRBJ1-4; 7 nucleotides align to TRBD1. The CDR3 totals 15 residues. V lost 8 bases to trimming and J lost 6 bases; unmatched junction nucleotides: 12. The V gene's germline CDR1 is SGHAT and CDR2 FQNNGV. CDR3 DNA: TGTGCCAGCGCCCTCGTCGGGCAGGGGGATGAAAAACTGTTTTTT. Its translation: CASALVGQGDEKLFF.

The gene calls are TRBV14 and TRBJ2-6; D call uncertain. Germline V gene lookup returns CDR1 SGHDN and CDR2 FVKESK. CDR3 length: 17 residues. Trimming took 1 base from V and 0 from J, leaving 10 bases between them. CDR3 DNA sequence: TGTGCCAGCAGCCAAGTTGCGCAGAGCTCTGGGGCCAACGTCCTGACTTTC. Translation: CASSQVAQSSGANVLTF.

V usage is TRBV7-2 and J usage is TRBJ2-7; 10 nucleotides line up with TRBD2. The V segment lost 5 bases and the J segment 2 bases; nucleotides outside the gene matches: 3. Germline V gene data show CDR1 as SGHTA and CDR2 as FQGNSA. The CDR3 totals 14 residues. CDR3 nucleotide sequence: TGTGCCAGCAGCCCCAGCGGGGGGGCCTACGAGCAGTACTTC. The encoded protein is CASSPSGGAYEQYF. Full variable domain (missing parts from reference TRBV7-2 and TRBJ2-7): GAGVSQSPSNKVTEKGKDVELRCDPISGHTALYWYRQSLGQGLEFLIYFQGNSAPDKSGLPSDRFSAERTGGSVSTLTIQRTQQEDSAVYLCASSPSGGAYEQYFGPGTRLTVT.

The rearrangement joins TRBV5-1 to TRBJ2-4; 12 bases line up with TRBD1. Germline loops: CDR1 SGHRS, CDR2 YFSETQ. CDR3 size: 16 residues. The V gene end was trimmed by 2 bases and the J gene end by 8 bases; junction bases not matched to a gene: 8. The CDR3 spells CASSFGTGGAAYIQYF. The CDR3 nucleotides read TGCGCCAGCAGCTTTGGGACAGGGGGCGCGGCTTACATTCAGTACTTC.

The J gene is TRBJ1-2, the V gene TRBV6-1, with 10 nucleotides matching TRBD1. The CDR3 runs 14 residues. V shed 4 bases and J 7 bases; nucleotides not matched to a gene: 6. Germline CDR1 reads MNHNS; CDR2 reads SASEGT. The CDR3 is CASSVGTGEGGYTF. The CDR3 DNA reads as TGTGCCAGCAGTGTAGGGACAGGGGAAGGTGGCTACACCTTC.

V is TRBV11-1 and J is TRBJ2-1, with 7 bases matching TRBD2. Germline assignment: CDR1 SGHAT and CDR2 FQDESV (reference sequence). The CDR3 consists of 16 residues. The J segment lost 5 bases and the V segment lost 1 base, leaving 8 bases of the junction unmatched. CDR3 amino acids: CASSLVGTIRNNEQFF. CDR3 DNA sequence: TGTGCCAGCAGCTTAGTAGGGACTATTAGGAACAATGAGCAGTTCTTC.

The chain couples TRBV9 to TRBJ2-3; no clear D gene. There are 14 residues in the CDR3. Trimming stripped 4 bases from V and 0 bases from J, with 9 bases between. The germline V gene has CDR1 SGDLS and CDR2 YYNGEE. CDR3 region: CASSTRQSTDTQYF. In DNA form, the CDR3 reads TGTGCCAGCAGCACCCGACAAAGCACAGATACGCAGTATTTT.

This chain connects TRBV4-2 to TRBJ1-5; D remains unclear. This CDR3 comprises 14 residues. The V end lost 0 bases, the J end lost 13 bases, and 16 bases lay between the germline ends. Germline values: CDR1 LGHNA, CDR2 YNFKEQ. The CDR3 DNA follows: TGTGCCAGCAGCCAAGAGCTGCACCGGGATCCTCAGCATTTT. Translation gives CASSQELHRDPQHF.

The chain recombines TRBV7-8 with TRBJ1-3; TRBD1 might be the D (5 bases). This CDR3 is built from 17 residues. Looked up from germline, CDR1 is SGHVS and CDR2 is FQNEAQ. V was shortened by 1 base and J by 5 bases, with 18 bases between the two germline ends. CDR3 sequence: CASSLGVPRGKRNTIYF. CDR3 sequence (DNA): TGTGCCAGCAGCTTAGGGGTCCCTCGGGGCAAAAGAAACACCATATATTTT.

This clone was found once. The chain couples TRBV5-1 to TRBJ2-7; D possibly matches TRBD1 or TRBD2 (6 bases each). Trimming cost V 8 bases and J 4 bases, with 16 bases left between them. The CDR3 runs to 13 residues. Germline-derived CDR1 and CDR2 are SGHRS and YFSETQ. CDR3 bases: TGCGCCAGTAGAGGGGGGACTCCGTACGAGCAGTACTTC. This encodes CASRGGTPYEQYF.

V gene TRBV7-2 combines with J gene TRBJ1-2, with D unresolved. The CDR3 is 13 amino acids. Germline V gives CDR1 SGHTA, CDR2 FQGNSA. Trimming pared 3 bases from V and 8 bases from J, leaving 13 bases between. The CDR3 DNA reads as TGTGCCAGCAGCTTGCCGGATCCGGGCGGCTACACCTTC. Translating it yields CASSLPDPGGYTF. The variable domain in full, completed from reference TRBV7-2 and TRBJ1-2, reads GAGVSQSPSNKVTEKGKDVELRCDPISGHTALYWYRQSLGQGLEFLIYFQGNSAPDKSGLPSDRFSAERTGGSVSTLTIQRTQQEDSAVYLCASSLPDPGGYTFGSGTRLTVV.

This clone was detected once. The V and J genes are TRBV7-2 and TRBJ2-3, with 7 bases matching TRBD1. Germline CDR1 is SGHTA and CDR2 is FQGNSA. The CDR3 covers 14 residues. With 0 bases clipped from V and 3 bases from J, the junction kept 0 bases outside the gene matches. In nucleotides, the CDR3 is TGTGCCAGCAGCTTAGCCAGGGGGACAGATACGCAGTATTTT. This codes for CASSLARGTDTQYF.

V gene TRBV11-2 combines with J gene TRBJ1-1; D is perhaps TRBD1 (5 bases). Germline V gene sequence: CDR1 SGHAT, CDR2 FQNNGV. Trimming cost V 5 bases and J 1 base, with 11 bases left between them. This CDR3 is built from 14 residues. For the CDR3, the DNA is TGTGCCAGCAGCCTCCACGACAGGAACACTGAAGCTTTCTTT. Residues: CASSLHDRNTEAFF.

The chain combines TRBV5-5 with TRBJ2-7, with TRBD1 matching over 7 bases. V shed 3 bases and J 4 bases; nucleotides not matched to a gene: 10. The CDR3 is 15 amino acids. CDR1 and CDR2 from the germline V gene are SGHKS and YYEKEE (reference sequence). The CDR3 DNA sequence: TGTGCCAGCAGCTGGACCGCCTGGGACAGTTACGAGCAGTACTTC. It codes for CASSWTAWDSYEQYF. The entire variable domain, with the rest obtained from reference TRBV5-5 and TRBJ2-7, is as follows: DAGVTQSPTHLIKTRGQQVTLRCSPISGHKSVSWYQQVLGQGPQFIFQYYEKEERGRGNFPDRFSARQFPNYSSELNVNALLLGDSALYLCASSWTAWDSYEQYFGPGTRLTVT.

This clone was counted a single time. The CDR3 loop is CASSLGKGAQHF. CDR3 coding DNA: TGTGCCAGCAGTTTGGGAAAGGGGGCCCAGCATTTT. This chain joins TRBV6-5 and TRBJ1-5; D possibly corresponds to TRBD1 (6 bases). Germline values: CDR1 MNHEY, CDR2 SVGAGI. The germline V and J ends were trimmed by 4 bases and 11 bases, with 12 bases remaining between them. The CDR3 totals 12 residues.

The chain employs TRBV28 and TRBJ2-7; 9 positions agree with TRBD1. This CDR3 has 13 amino acids. Germline CDR1 and CDR2: MDHEN and SYDVKM. V lost 8 bases and J lost 4; bases outside the gene matches: 6. DNA for the CDR3: TGTGCCAGCTTGGGACAGGGTCGATACGAGCAGTACTTC. It translates to CASLGQGRYEQYF.

This sequence joins TRBV6-1 and TRBJ1-1, with TRBD1 as a possible D gene (6 bases). The germline V gene has CDR1 MNHNS and CDR2 SASEGT. CDR3 length equals 15 residues. V shed 7 bases and J shed 1 base, with 16 bases lying between them. CDR3 in amino acids: CASKRHEGENTEAFF. The CDR3 nucleotides are TGTGCCAGCAAGCGCCATGAGGGGGAGAACACTGAAGCTTTCTTT.

This CDR3 is CAISEPGYQPQHF. The DNA of the CDR3 is TGTGCCATCAGTGAGCCCGGATATCAGCCCCAGCATTTT. This sequence joins TRBV10-3 and TRBJ1-5, with no clear D. This CDR3 has 13 residues. The germline CDR1 and CDR2 sequences are ENHRY and SYGVKD. Between the trimmed V and J ends, which lost 2 bases and 5 bases, there was a span of 7 bases.

The genes are TRBV5-1 and TRBJ2-7; D not resolved. CDR3 length: 14 residues. Looked up from germline, CDR1 is SGHRS and CDR2 is YFSETQ. V gave up 6 bases and J gave up 2 bases, with 15 bases separating them. The CDR3 bases are TGCGCCAGCAAACGAGACGTGGCTACCTACGAGCAGTACTTC. Protein: CASKRDVATYEQYF.